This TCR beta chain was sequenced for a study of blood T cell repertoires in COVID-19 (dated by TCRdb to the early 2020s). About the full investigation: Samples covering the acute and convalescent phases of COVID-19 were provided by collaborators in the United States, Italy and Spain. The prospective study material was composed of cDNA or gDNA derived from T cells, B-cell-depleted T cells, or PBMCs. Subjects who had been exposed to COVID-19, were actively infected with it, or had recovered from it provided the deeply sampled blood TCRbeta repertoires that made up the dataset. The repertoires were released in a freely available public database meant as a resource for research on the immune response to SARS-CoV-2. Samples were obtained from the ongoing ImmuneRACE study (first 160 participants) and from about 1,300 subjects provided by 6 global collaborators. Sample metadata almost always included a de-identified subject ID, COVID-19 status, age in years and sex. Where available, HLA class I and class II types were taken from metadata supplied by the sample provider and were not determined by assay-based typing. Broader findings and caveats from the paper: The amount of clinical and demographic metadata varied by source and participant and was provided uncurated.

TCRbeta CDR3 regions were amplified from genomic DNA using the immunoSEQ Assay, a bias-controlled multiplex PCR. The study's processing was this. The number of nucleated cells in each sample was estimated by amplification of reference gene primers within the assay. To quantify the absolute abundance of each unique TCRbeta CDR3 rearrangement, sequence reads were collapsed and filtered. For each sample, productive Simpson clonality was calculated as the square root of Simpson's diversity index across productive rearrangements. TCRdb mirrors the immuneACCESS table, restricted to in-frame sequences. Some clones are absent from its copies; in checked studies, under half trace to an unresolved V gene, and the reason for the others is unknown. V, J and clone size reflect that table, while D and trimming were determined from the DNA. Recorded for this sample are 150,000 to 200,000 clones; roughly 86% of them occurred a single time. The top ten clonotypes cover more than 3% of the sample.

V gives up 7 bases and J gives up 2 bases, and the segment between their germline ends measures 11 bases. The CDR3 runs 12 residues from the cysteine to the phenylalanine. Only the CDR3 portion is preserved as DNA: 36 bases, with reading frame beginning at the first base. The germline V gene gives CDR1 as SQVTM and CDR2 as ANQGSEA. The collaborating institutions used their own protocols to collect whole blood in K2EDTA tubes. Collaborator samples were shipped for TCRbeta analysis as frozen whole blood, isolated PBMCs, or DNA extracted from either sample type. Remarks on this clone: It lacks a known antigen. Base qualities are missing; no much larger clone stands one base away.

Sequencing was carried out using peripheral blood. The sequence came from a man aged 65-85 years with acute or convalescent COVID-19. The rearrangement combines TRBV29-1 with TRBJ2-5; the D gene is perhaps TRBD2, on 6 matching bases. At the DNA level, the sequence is TGCAGCGGAGGGACTTCTCAAGAGACCCAGTACTTC. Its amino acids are CSGGTSQETQYF.